The 15 T cell receptor beta chains listed next were all sequenced from one sample in a study of blood T cell repertoires in COVID-19. Clones were read by immunoSEQ multiplex PCR, and TCRdb kept only the in-frame ones, dropping some. The data show about 98,000 clones, 82% seen once. Material for sequencing was peripheral blood. These receptors were obtained from a man in his 70s with active or convalescent COVID-19.

This chain uses TRBV29-1 with TRBJ2-1; 10 bases are a match to TRBD2. In germline, CDR1 is SQVTM, CDR2 ANQGSEA. The CDR3 totals 13 residues. The junction had 4 bases not matched to a gene; V was cut back by 3 bases and J by 8 bases. The CDR3, as DNA: TGCAGCGTTGAGAGCGGGGGGGTCGATGAGCAGTTCTTC. Residues: CSVESGGVDEQFF.

Turning to this clone: Other DNA sequences within the sample encode an identical CDR3. The chain joins TRBV7-6 to TRBJ2-5; D gene unclear. Germline assignment: CDR1 SGHVS and CDR2 FNYEAQ. The CDR3 spans 15 residues. Trimming shortened V by 3 bases and J by 2 bases, and 13 bases separated the two germline ends. CDR3 nucleotides: TGTGCCAGCAGCTTGCAAGACACGTTTCAAGAGACCCAGTACTTC. It is translated as CASSLQDTFQETQYF.

This chain links TRBV18 with TRBJ2-5; D ambiguous. The V and J ends lost 3 bases and 2 bases respectively, with 10 bases between them. The germline gives CDR1 KGHSH, CDR2 LQKENI. This CDR3 comprises 14 residues. The CDR3 region is CASSPPALQETQYF. CDR3 coding DNA: TGTGCCAGCTCACCCCCCGCGTTACAAGAGACCCAGTACTTC.

J is TRBJ1-1 and V is TRBV6-2 or TRBV6-3; D remains ambiguous. The V end lost 5 bases, the J end lost 4 bases, and 11 bases lay between the germline ends. The CDR3 is made up of 13 amino acids. Looked up from germline, CDR1 is MNHEY and CDR2 is SVGEGT. The CDR3 region has the DNA TGTGCCAGCAGTGGTCAGGCCGCCACTGAAGCTTTCTTT. Protein product: CASSGQAATEAFF.

This sequence joins TRBV4-3 and TRBJ1-1; maybe TRBD1 (5 bases). Looked up from germline, CDR1 is LGHNA and CDR2 is YSLEER. The CDR3 consists of 15 residues. Trimming left V 1 base short and J 1 base short, with 10 bases between. The DNA of the CDR3 is TGCGCCAGCAGCCAAGGCCCGACAGCGAACACTGAAGCTTTCTTT. Amino acid sequence: CASSQGPTANTEAFF.

This clone was seen just once. This sequence joins TRBV5-1 and TRBJ2-5; D remains unclear. V lost 8 bases, J lost 2 bases, and 10 bases lay in between. CDR1 SGHRS and CDR2 YFSETQ come from the germline V gene. The CDR3 loop spans 12 amino acids. CDR3 nucleotide sequence: TGCGCCAGTAAGATAGAGCAAGAGACCCAGTACTTC. Its translation: CASKIEQETQYF.

The V call is TRBV27, the J call TRBJ2-6, with no clear D. Germline CDR1 MNHEY, CDR2 SMNVEV (reference sequence). This CDR3 region has 16 residues. Trimming shortened V by 0 bases and J by 4 bases, and 10 bases separated the two germline ends. CDR3 nucleotide sequence: TGTGCCAGCAGTTTATCTGGTACTCTCGGGGCCAACGTCCTGACTTTC. Amino acids: CASSLSGTLGANVLTF.

This clone showed up just a few times. This sequence joins TRBV6-2 or TRBV6-3 and TRBJ1-2, with D perhaps TRBD1 (5 bases). The CDR3 runs 14 residues. Trimming took 5 bases from V and 3 from J, leaving 13 bases between them. CDR1 is MNHEY and CDR2 is SVGEGT in the germline V gene. The CDR3 bases are TGTGCCAGCAGTCCATCGACAGTGTACTATGGCTACACCTTC. Its translation is CASSPSTVYYGYTF.

The genes are TRBV6-5 and TRBJ2-7, with TRBD1 matching over 7 bases. The germline V gene has CDR1 MNHEY and CDR2 SVGAGI. The J segment lost 0 bases and the V segment lost 6 bases, leaving 5 bases of the junction unmatched. This CDR3 is 14 amino acids long. The CDR3 DNA is TGTGCCAGCAGATTCGACAGGGCCTCCTACGAGCAGTACTTC. Translation gives CASRFDRASYEQYF.

This clone appeared a single time. The rearrangement links TRBV6-5 to TRBJ1-2; TRBD1 agrees at 8 bases. Germline CDR1 MNHEY, CDR2 SVGAGI. The CDR3 covers 13 residues. V was pared by 6 bases and J by 3 bases, with 3 bases of the junction left unmatched. CDR3 amino acids: CASRGQGYYGYTF. As DNA, the CDR3 is TGTGCCAGCAGAGGACAGGGTTACTATGGCTACACCTTC.

This clone occurred a few times. The V call is TRBV7-2, the J call TRBJ2-1; a weak D match, TRBD1 (5 bases). Germline CDR1 SGHTA, CDR2 FQGNSA. The V gene lost 3 bases and the J gene lost 3 bases, with 6 bases spanning the gap. The length of the CDR3 is 13 residues. CDR3 nucleotides: TGTGCCAGCAGCTTGCAGGGCTACAATGAGCAGTTCTTC. Its translation is CASSLQGYNEQFF.

This chain links TRBV7-9 with TRBJ2-7, with D possibly TRBD1 on 5 matching bases. V was cut by 7 bases and J by 5 bases, with 9 bases left in between. This CDR3 has 11 residues. Germline V lookup: CDR1 SEHNR, CDR2 FQNEAQ (reference sequence). CDR3 DNA sequence: TGTGCCAGCACCAAGGACAACGAGCAGTACTTC. Residues: CASTKDNEQYF. The whole variable domain, remainder taken from reference TRBV7-9 and TRBJ2-7, is DTGVSQNPRHKITKRGQNVTFRCDPISEHNRLYWYRQTLGQGPEFLTYFQNEAQLEKSRLLSDRFSAERPKGSFSTLEIQRTEQGDSAMYLCASTKDNEQYFGPGTRLTVT.

The chain uses TRBV11-2 and TRBJ2-1; 10 nucleotides agree with TRBD2. Germline loops: CDR1 SGHAT, CDR2 FQNNGV. The CDR3 totals 17 residues. V dropped 1 base and J dropped 3; count of bases not matched to a gene: 6. The CDR3 spells CASSLGLAGGSYNEQFF. The CDR3 DNA sequence: TGTGCCAGCAGCTTAGGGTTAGCGGGGGGAAGCTACAATGAGCAGTTCTTC.

The chain joins TRBV29-1 to TRBJ2-1; 12 bases fit TRBD2. From germline, CDR1 is SQVTM and CDR2 ANQGSEA. Trimming cost V 3 bases and J 6 bases; bases outside gene matches: 3. The CDR3 contains 14 residues. The CDR3 DNA reads TGCAGCGTTGATATGACTAGCGGGGGCAATGAGCAGTTCTTC. Translating gives CSVDMTSGGNEQFF.

The chain is built from TRBV9 and TRBJ1-3; 8 bases fit TRBD1. V trimming: 0 bases; J trimming: 0 bases; junction bases outside the gene matches: 8. The CDR3 runs 18 residues. The germline V gene encodes CDR1 SGDLS and CDR2 YYNGEE. CDR3 sequence (DNA): TGTGCCAGCAGCGTAGACTCCGGGACAGGCCTCTCTGGAAACACCATATATTTT. It yields the protein CASSVDSGTGLSGNTIYF.